A selection of T cell receptor beta chains follows, all from one sample in a study of T cell repertoires in cytomegalovirus infection. TCRdb independently ran MiXCR on the reads; one entry per CDR3 protein. Among around 630,000 distinct CDR3 sequences, 20% to 25% were seen once, and the ten largest hold around 8%. Sequences were obtained from CD8+ T cells from PBMCs. These receptors originate from a human donor in good health (CMV status not recorded). Some clones in this sample may be carry-over from other donors' samples. CDR3s include the opening cysteine and the closing phenylalanine or tryptophan. The D gene is left open where the match is weak. Size is stated for part of the rows, as once, few or many counts, or as a class when the clone is expanded.

TRBV10-3	TRBJ1-2	-	-	CAIRETDGYTF	TGTGCCATCAGGGAGACCGATGGCTACACCTTC
TRBV6-5	TRBJ2-1	-	-	CASSRQESSYNEQFF	TGTGCCAGCAGTAGACAGGAGAGCTCCTACAATGAGCAGTTCTTC
TRBV7-3	TRBJ2-5	-	-	CASSFLGQETQYF	TGTGCCAGCAGCTTTTTAGGGCAAGAGACCCAGTACTTC
TRBV5-5	TRBJ2-1	TRBD1	-	CASSNPGQGFGEQFF	TGTGCCAGCAGCAACCCGGGACAGGGGTTCGGTGAGCAGTTCTTC
TRBV2	TRBJ1-4	-	-	CASSERWTGPGEKLFF	TGTGCCAGCAGTGAAAGATGGACGGGGCCTGGGGAAAAACTGTTTTTT
TRBV7-6	TRBJ2-5	TRBD1	many	CASSPTGVETQYF	TGTGCCAGCAGCCCGACAGGGGTCGAGACCCAGTACTTC
TRBV12-3/TRBV12-4	TRBJ1-5	-	-	CASNSGAYQPQHF	TGTGCCAGCAACTCTGGGGCATATCAGCCCCAGCATTTT
TRBV20-1	TRBJ1-1	-	-	CSALKYVAEAFF	TGCAGTGCATTGAAGTACGTGGCTGAAGCTTTCTTT
TRBV3-1	TRBJ1-4	TRBD1	few	CASSHDRQGEGEKLFF	TGTGCCAGCAGCCATGACAGACAGGGCGAAGGAGAAAAACTGTTTTTT
TRBV5-1	TRBJ2-2	-	few	CASSLYFGNTGELFF	TGCGCCAGCAGCCTATACTTCGGAAACACCGGGGAGCTGTTTTTT
TRBV6-6	TRBJ2-1	TRBD2	-	CASSYERDPYNEQFF	TGTGCCAGCAGTTACGAGCGGGACCCCTACAATGAGCAGTTCTTC
TRBV27	TRBJ2-1	-	-	CASTKGGQRFPYNEQFF	TGTGCCAGCACTAAGGGGGGACAGAGATTCCCCTACAATGAGCAGTTCTTC
TRBV20-1	TRBJ2-6	-	-	CSASYTSRSTGANVLTF	TGCAGTGCTAGCTATACCTCCAGGAGCACTGGGGCCAACGTCCTGACTTTC
TRBV2	TRBJ2-7	-	-	CASSGNPYEQYF	TGTGCCAGCAGTGGAAATCCCTACGAGCAGTACTTC
TRBV7-9	TRBJ2-1	-	many	CASSLPDSTYNEQFF	TGTGCCAGCAGCTTACCGGACAGTACCTACAATGAGCAGTTCTTC
TRBV28	TRBJ1-5	TRBD1	-	CASSSHYRGRNQPQHF	TGTGCCAGCAGTTCCCATTACAGGGGGCGGAATCAGCCCCAGCATTTT
TRBV12-5	TRBJ2-2	-	-	CASGFVGATNTGELFF	TGTGCTAGTGGTTTCGTGGGCGCGACGAACACCGGGGAGCTGTTTTTT
TRBV6-4	TRBJ2-5	-	-	CASSDFPGETQYF	TGTGCCAGCAGTGACTTCCCCGGGGAGACCCAGTACTTC
TRBV7-9	TRBJ1-3	-	many	CASSAGQPSGNTIYF	TGTGCCAGCAGCGCCGGACAACCCTCTGGAAACACCATATATTTT
TRBV2	TRBJ1-5	TRBD1	-	CASNRDRANSNQPQHF	TGTGCCAGCAACCGGGACAGGGCTAATAGCAATCAGCCCCAGCATTTT
TRBV19	TRBJ2-2	TRBD2	-	CASSTTSGGPYGELFF	TGTGCCAGTAGTACGACTAGCGGGGGGCCTTACGGGGAGCTGTTTTTT
TRBV7-9	TRBJ1-2	-	many	CATGLPNYGYTF	TGTGCCACGGGACTTCCAAACTATGGCTACACCTTC
TRBV29-1	TRBJ2-1	TRBD1	-	CSLLEDRAYNEQFF	TGCAGCCTCCTAGAGGACAGGGCCTACAATGAGCAGTTCTTC
TRBV4-2	TRBJ1-6	-	few	CASSKGSSYNSPLHF	TGTGCCAGCAGCAAGGGCAGCTCCTATAATTCACCCCTCCACTTT
TRBV10-3	TRBJ1-2	-	few	CAIRAFQGANYGYTF	TGTGCCATCAGAGCGTTTCAAGGGGCTAACTATGGCTACACCTTC
TRBV7-9	TRBJ1-1	-	-	CASSEGGGTEAFF	TGTGCCAGCAGCGAGGGAGGCGGCACTGAAGCTTTCTTT
TRBV6-5	TRBJ1-1	-	few	CASSYYGHTEAFF	TGTGCCAGCAGTTACTACGGACACACTGAAGCTTTCTTT
TRBV7-9	TRBJ1-5	-	few	CASSRSGFNQPQHF	TGTGCCAGCAGCCGCTCGGGCTTTAATCAGCCCCAGCATTTT